This T cell receptor (beta chain) was observed in a study of regulatory T cells in long-lasting Graves disease. This clonotype was seen ten or more times. The time point denotes: newly diagnosed GD, antithyroid drugs for less than 3 months. PBMCs provided the RNA from which the TCR library was made. In each case, Graves' disease was diagnosed per American Thyroid Association guidelines. The EDTA tubes were filled with 8 to 9.5 milliliters of drawn peripheral blood. This CDR3 contains 15 residues. V dropped 4 bases and J dropped 4; count of bases not matched to a gene: 8. The germline CDR1 and CDR2 sequences are SGHRS and YFSETQ. Sequencing libraries for TCR beta were prepared with iRepertoire HTBI primers and Arm-PCR of CDR3 regions. In the authors' methods: In the combined samples, roughly 60 TRBV and more than twelve TRBJ segments were identified. TCRdb independently ran MiXCR on the multiplex PCR reads; one entry per CDR3 protein. None of the V and J calls come from the authors' own analysis; TCRdb made them. The table includes more than 350,000 distinct CDR3 sequences, just under 15% detected once.

The same data also contributed to another study, on T cells in Graves' hyperthyroidism and ophthalmopathy. That report notes: Stable Graves' hyperthyroidism meant no ophthalmopathy progression within 18 months.

The sample was peripheral blood mononuclear cells (PBMCs), taken at new diagnosis, from a patient treated with antithyroid drugs. The V call is TRBV5-1, the J call TRBJ2-7, with 10 bases fitting TRBD2. The clonotype originates from a woman younger than 45 with Graves disease. CDR3 sequence (DNA): TGCGCCAGCAGCAAGACACTAGCGGGACTTTACGAGCAGTACTTC. It translates to CASSKTLAGLYEQYF. Complete variable domain (other parts from reference TRBV5-1 and TRBJ2-7): KAGVTQTPRYLIKTRGQQVTLSCSPISGHRSVSWYQQTPGQGLQFLFEYFSETQRNKGNFPGRFSGRQFSNSRSEMNVSTLELGDSALYLCASSKTLAGLYEQYFGPGTRLTVT.